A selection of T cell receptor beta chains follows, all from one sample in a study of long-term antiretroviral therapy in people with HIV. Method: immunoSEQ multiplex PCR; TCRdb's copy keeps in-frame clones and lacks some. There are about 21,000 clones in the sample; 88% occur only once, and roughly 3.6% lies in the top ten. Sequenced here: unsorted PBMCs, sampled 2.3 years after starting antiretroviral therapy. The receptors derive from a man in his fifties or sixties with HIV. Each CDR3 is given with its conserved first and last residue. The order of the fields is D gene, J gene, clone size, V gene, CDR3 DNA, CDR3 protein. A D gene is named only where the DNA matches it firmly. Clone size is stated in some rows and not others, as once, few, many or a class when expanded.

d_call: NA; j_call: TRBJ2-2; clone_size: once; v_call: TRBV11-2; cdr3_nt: TGTGCCAGCAGCTTAATGAGGGTCGAGGGTACCGGGGAGCTGTTTTTT; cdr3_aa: CASSLMRVEGTGELFF
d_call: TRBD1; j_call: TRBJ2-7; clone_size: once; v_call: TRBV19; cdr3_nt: TGTGCCAGTAGTTCCCGGACAGGGGTGGGTTCCTACGAGCAGTACTTC; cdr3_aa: CASSSRTGVGSYEQYF
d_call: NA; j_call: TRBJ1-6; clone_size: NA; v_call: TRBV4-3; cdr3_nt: TGCGCCAGCAGCCAAGTTGGCGGGGGGGCTTCACCCCTCCACTTT; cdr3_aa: CASSQVGGGASPLHF
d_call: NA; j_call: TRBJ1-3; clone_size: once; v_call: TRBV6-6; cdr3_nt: TGTGCCAGCAGCCCTCGTGAGAGCTCTGGAAACACCATATATTTT; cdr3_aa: CASSPRESSGNTIYF
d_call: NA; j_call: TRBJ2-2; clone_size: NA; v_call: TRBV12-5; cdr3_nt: TGTGCTAGTGGTTTGAACAGGTGGAACACCGGGGAGCTGTTTTTT; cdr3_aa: CASGLNRWNTGELFF
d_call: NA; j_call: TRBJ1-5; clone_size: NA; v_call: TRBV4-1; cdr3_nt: TGCGCCAGCAGCCAATTGCGGAATAGCAATCAGCCCCAGCATTTT; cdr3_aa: CASSQLRNSNQPQHF
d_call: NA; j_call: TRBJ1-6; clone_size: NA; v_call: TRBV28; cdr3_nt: TGTGCCAGCAGATCCTTCGGGGGAGGTTATAATTCACCCCTCCACTTT; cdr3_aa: CASRSFGGGYNSPLHF
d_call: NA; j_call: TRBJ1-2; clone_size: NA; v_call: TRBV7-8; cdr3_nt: TGTGCCAGCAGCTTAAGACAGAGCCCTAACTATGGCTACACCTTC; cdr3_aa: CASSLRQSPNYGYTF
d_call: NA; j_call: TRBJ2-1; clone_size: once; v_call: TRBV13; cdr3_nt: TGTGCCAGCAGCGGGGGTTACAATGAGCAGTTCTTC; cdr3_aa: CASSGGYNEQFF
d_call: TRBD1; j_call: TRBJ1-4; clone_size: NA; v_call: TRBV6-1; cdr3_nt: TGTGCCAGCAGTCCCGGGACAGGCTGGGGTGAAAAACTGTTTTTT; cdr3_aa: CASSPGTGWGEKLFF
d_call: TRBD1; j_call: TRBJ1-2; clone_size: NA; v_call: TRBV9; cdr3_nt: TGTGCCAGCAGCCCCGACAGGGCCTATGGCTACACCTTC; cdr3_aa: CASSPDRAYGYTF
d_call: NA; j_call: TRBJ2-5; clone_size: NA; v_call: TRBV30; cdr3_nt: TGTGCCTGTACGCGGGCGTCGGACCCAGAGACCCAGTACTTC; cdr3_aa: CACTRASDPETQYF
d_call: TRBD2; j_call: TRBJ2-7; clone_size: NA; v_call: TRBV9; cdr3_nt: TGTGCCAGCAGCATAAGCGGGAGCAACGCCTACGAGCAGTACTTC; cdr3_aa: CASSISGSNAYEQYF
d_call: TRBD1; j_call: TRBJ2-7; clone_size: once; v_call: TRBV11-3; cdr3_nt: TGTGCCAGCAGCACCCACAGGGGGAGCTACGAGCAGTACTTC; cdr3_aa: CASSTHRGSYEQYF
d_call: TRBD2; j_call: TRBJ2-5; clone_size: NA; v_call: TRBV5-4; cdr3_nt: TGTGCCAGCACATTAGCGGGTACCGAGACCCAGTACTTC; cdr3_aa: CASTLAGTETQYF
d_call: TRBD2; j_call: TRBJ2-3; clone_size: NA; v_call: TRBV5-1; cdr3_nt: TGCGCCAGCAGCTCCGACACGCTTCTTGGCGGGGGGGCAGATACGCAGTATTTT; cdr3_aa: CASSSDTLLGGGADTQYF
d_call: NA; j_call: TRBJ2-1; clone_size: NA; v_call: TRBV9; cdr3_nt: TGTGCCAGCAGCGTACGCGCAGGGGTCTCCTACAATGAGCAGTTCTTC; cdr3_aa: CASSVRAGVSYNEQFF
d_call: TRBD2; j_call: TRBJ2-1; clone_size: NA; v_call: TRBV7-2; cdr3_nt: TGTGCCAGCAGCTTCTCAACCGGCGGGGGGCGATTCCATGAGCAGTTCTTC; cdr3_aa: CASSFSTGGGRFHEQFF
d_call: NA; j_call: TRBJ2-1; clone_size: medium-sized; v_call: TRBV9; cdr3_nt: TGTGCCAGCAGCGTAGTCTCCCTAGATGAGCAGTTCTTC; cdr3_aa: CASSVVSLDEQFF
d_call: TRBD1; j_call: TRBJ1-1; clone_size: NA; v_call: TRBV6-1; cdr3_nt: TGTGCCAGCAGTGAACAGGGGGCCGGCACTGAAGCTTTCTTT; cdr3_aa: CASSEQGAGTEAFF
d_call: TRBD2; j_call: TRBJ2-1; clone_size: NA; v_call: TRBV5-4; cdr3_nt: TGTGCCAGCAGCTTGATGACGGCTAGCGGGAATTACAATGAGCAGTTCTTC; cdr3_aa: CASSLMTASGNYNEQFF
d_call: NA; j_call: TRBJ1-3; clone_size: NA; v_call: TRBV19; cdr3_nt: TGTGCCAGTAGTATAGGAACAGTTCCATCCATATATTTT; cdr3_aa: CASSIGTVPSIYF
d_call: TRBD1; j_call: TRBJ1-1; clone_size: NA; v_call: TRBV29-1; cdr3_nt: TGCAGCGTTGAAAGGCAGGGGGAGGACACTGAAGCTTTCTTT; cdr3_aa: CSVERQGEDTEAFF
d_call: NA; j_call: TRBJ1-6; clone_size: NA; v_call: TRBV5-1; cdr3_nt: TGCGCCAGCAGCCCCATGGTGGGGGCCCTAGGCAATTCACCCCTCCACTTT; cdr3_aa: CASSPMVGALGNSPLHF
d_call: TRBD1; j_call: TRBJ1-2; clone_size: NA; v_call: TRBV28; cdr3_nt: TGTGCCAGCACCGTCTCCGGGACAGGGGGCTCCTATGGCTACACCTTC; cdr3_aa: CASTVSGTGGSYGYTF
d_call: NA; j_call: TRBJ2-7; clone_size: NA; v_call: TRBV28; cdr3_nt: TGTGCCAGCAGTTTATTTATCCACTACGAGCAGTACTTC; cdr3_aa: CASSLFIHYEQYF
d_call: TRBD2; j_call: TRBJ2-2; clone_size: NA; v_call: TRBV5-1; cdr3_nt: TGCGCCAGCAGCTACCTAGCGGGAGAACGAAACACCGGGGAGCTGTTTTTT; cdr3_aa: CASSYLAGERNTGELFF
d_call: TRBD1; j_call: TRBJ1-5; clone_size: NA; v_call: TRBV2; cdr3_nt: TGTGCCAGTCAACAGGGGCTCAATCAGCCCCAGCATTTT; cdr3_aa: CASQQGLNQPQHF
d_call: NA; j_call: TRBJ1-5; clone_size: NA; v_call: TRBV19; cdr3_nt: TGTGCCACTCTAGGGGGGGTTTATCAGCCCCAGCATTTT; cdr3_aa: CATLGGVYQPQHF
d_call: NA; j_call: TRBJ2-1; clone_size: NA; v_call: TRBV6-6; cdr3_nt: TGTGCCAGCAGTTACTCGGACCTAGGTCAGTTCTTC; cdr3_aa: CASSYSDLGQFF
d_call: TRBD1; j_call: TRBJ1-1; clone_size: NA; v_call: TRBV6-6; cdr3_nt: TGTGCCAGCAGTTGGGATCAGGGGGCAGGCACTGAAGCTTTCTTT; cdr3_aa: CASSWDQGAGTEAFF
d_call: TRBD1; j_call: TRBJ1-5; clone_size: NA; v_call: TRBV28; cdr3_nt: TGTGCCAGCAGCCCCGGACAGGGAGATCAGCCCCAGCATTTT; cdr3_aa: CASSPGQGDQPQHF
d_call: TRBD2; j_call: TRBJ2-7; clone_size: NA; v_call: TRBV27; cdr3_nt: TGTGCCAGCAGTTTATACGGGGGGGCTAATGAGCAGTACTTC; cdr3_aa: CASSLYGGANEQYF
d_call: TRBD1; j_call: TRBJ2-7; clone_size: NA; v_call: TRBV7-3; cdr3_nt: TGTGCCAGCAGCCCGGACAGGGGGACCTACGAGCAGTACTTC; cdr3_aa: CASSPDRGTYEQYF
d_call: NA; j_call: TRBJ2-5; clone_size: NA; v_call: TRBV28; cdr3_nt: TGTGCCAGCAGTTTAGTGCACCAAGAGACCCAGTACTTC; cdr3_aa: CASSLVHQETQYF
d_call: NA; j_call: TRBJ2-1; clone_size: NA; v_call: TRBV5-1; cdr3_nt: TGCGCCAGCAGCTTTAGCGGTCTCTTGGCCTACAATGAGCAGTTCTTC; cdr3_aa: CASSFSGLLAYNEQFF
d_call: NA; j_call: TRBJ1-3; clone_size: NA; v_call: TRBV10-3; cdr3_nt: TGTGCCATCAGTGACCTCACCTGGGCTGGAAACACCATATATTTT; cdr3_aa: CAISDLTWAGNTIYF
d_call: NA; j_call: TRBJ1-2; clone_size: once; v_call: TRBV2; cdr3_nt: TGTGCCAGCAGTGAGGCCAGCCAATATGGCTACACCTTC; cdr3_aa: CASSEASQYGYTF
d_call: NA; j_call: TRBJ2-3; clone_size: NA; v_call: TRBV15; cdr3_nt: TGTGCCACCAGCATACGGGAGTTTAGCACAGATACGCAGTATTTT; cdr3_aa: CATSIREFSTDTQYF
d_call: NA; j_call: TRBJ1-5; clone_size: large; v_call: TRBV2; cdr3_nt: TGTGCCAGCAGTTCTAATTGGAGCAATCAGCCCCAGCATTTT; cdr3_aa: CASSSNWSNQPQHF